The 12 T cell receptor beta chains given below trace back to one sample, sequenced in a study of blood T cell repertoires in COVID-19. Sequenced by immunoSEQ multiplex PCR; TCRdb stores in-frame clones only, minus some. The sample has 140,000 to 150,000 clones, about 87% seen once; the top ten hold about 40%. Source material: peripheral blood. These receptors all come from a human donor in a cohort sampled during active COVID-19.

The chain couples TRBV11-2 to TRBJ2-5, with 10 bases identical to TRBD2. The germline V gene has CDR1 SGHAT and CDR2 FQNNGV. With 5 bases clipped from V and 5 bases from J, the junction kept 11 bases outside the gene matches. The CDR3 is 16 amino acids. The CDR3 loop is CASSPEAGGLGETQYF. For the CDR3, the DNA is TGTGCCAGCAGCCCCGAAGCGGGGGGGCTAGGGGAGACCCAGTACTTC. Full variable domain (remainder filled in from reference TRBV11-2 and TRBJ2-5): EAGVAQSPRYKIIEKRQSVAFWCNPISGHATLYWYQQILGQGPKLLIQFQNNGVVDDSQLPKDRFSAERLKGVDSTLKIQPAKLEDSAVYLCASSPEAGGLGETQYFGPGTRLLVL.

This chain connects TRBV5-5 to TRBJ2-5; possible D gene TRBD2, 7 bases. The V end lost 0 bases, the J end lost 5 bases, and 14 bases lay between the germline ends. Germline assignment: CDR1 SGHKS and CDR2 YYEKEE (reference sequence). This CDR3 has 15 residues. In DNA, the CDR3 is TGTGCCAGCAGCTTGGGGGGGGGCGCGTTGGAGACCCAGTACTTC. It codes for CASSLGGGALETQYF.

This chain connects TRBV7-2 to TRBJ1-6, with TRBD1 identical over 7 bases. Germline V lookup: CDR1 SGHTA, CDR2 FQGNSA. The CDR3 extends over 13 amino acids. Unmatched junction bases numbered 10, after V lost 4 bases and J lost 16 bases. The CDR3 nucleotides are TGTGCCAGCAGCTCAGGGTGGCAGGGGGGACTCCACTTT. It specifies CASSSGWQGGLHF. Supplemented by reference TRBV7-2 and TRBJ1-6, the full variable domain reads GAGVSQSPSNKVTEKGKDVELRCDPISGHTALYWYRQSLGQGLEFLIYFQGNSAPDKSGLPSDRFSAERTGGSVSTLTIQRTQQEDSAVYLCASSSGWQGGLHFGNGTRLTVT.

CDR3 DNA sequence: TGTGCCAGCAGCTCCCGGGACAGGGGGCGCGACACTGAAGCTTTCTTT. It encodes CASSSRDRGRDTEAFF. V gene TRBV7-2 combines with J gene TRBJ1-1; 12 bases fit TRBD1. V shed 4 bases and J 3 bases; nucleotides not matched to a gene: 6. The CDR3 has 16 amino acids. Germline V gene lookup returns CDR1 SGHTA and CDR2 FQGNSA.

The rearrangement uses TRBV7-2 and TRBJ2-1; 13 positions match TRBD2. The CDR3 totals 16 residues. Germline CDR1 reads SGHTA; CDR2 reads FQGNSA. After removal of 5 bases from V and 8 bases from J, the junction contained 9 bases not matched to a gene. CDR3 in DNA: TGTGCCAGCAGCCCGGGACTAGCGGGGCCAATGCATGAGCAGTTCTTC. Amino acids: CASSPGLAGPMHEQFF.

As DNA, the CDR3 is TGCAGCGCGAGAAGAAACAGGGGCCAAGAGACCCAGTACTTC. Protein sequence: CSARRNRGQETQYF. The chain employs TRBV29-1 and TRBJ2-5; TRBD1 aligns across 7 bases. Per germline, CDR1 SQVTM and CDR2 ANQGSEA. The CDR3 extends over 14 amino acids. J was trimmed by 1 base and V by 7 bases; bases with no gene match: 9.

The J gene is TRBJ2-1, the V gene TRBV7-8, with a possible D match to TRBD2 (5 bases). The germline V gene has CDR1 SGHVS and CDR2 FQNEAQ. The CDR3 spans 17 residues. V was clipped by 5 bases and J by 8 bases, with 25 bases between them. The DNA of the CDR3 is TGTGCCAGCAGCCTAAGTCAGAGGACTCCGCGGACCGATGAGCAGTTCTTC. This gives the protein CASSLSQRTPRTDEQFF.

The chain is built from TRBV6-4 and TRBJ1-2; 7 positions match TRBD1. CDR3 length equals 12 residues. Per germline, CDR1 MRHNA and CDR2 SNTAGT. V lost 2 bases to trimming and J lost 8 bases; unmatched junction nucleotides: 2. The chain's CDR3 is CASSDLRGGYTF. The CDR3 coding sequence is TGTGCCAGCAGTGACCTCAGGGGGGGCTACACCTTC.

V gene TRBV10-3 combines with J gene TRBJ2-7; 7 nucleotides match TRBD2. The CDR3 is 14 residues long. The germline CDR1 and CDR2 sequences are ENHRY and SYGVKD. The trim removed 3 bases at V and 2 bases at J, leaving 4 bases unmatched. CDR3 sequence reads: CAISDGAGAYEQYV. In nucleotides, the CDR3 is TGTGCCATCAGTGACGGGGCGGGAGCCTACGAGCAGTACGTC.

The rearrangement joins TRBV6-5 to TRBJ2-7; maybe TRBD1 (5 bases). The CDR3 runs to 14 residues. Germline lookup yields CDR1 MNHEY and CDR2 SVGAGI. V was shortened by 6 bases and J by 2 bases, with 14 bases between the two germline ends. CDR3 region: CASRARVPPYEQYV. The CDR3, as DNA: TGTGCCAGCAGGGCCAGGGTACCCCCCTACGAGCAGTACGTC.

This chain links TRBV19 with TRBJ1-2; TRBD1 aligns across 11 bases. The CDR3 has 14 amino acids. The V and J ends lost 5 bases and 3 bases, in that order; junction bases with no gene match: 2. Germline V CDR1 and CDR2: LNHDA, SQIVND (reference sequence). The CDR3 bases are TGTGCCAGTAGTGGACAGGGGGCTGACTATGGCTACACCTTC. This gives the protein CASSGQGADYGYTF.

In this sample, this clone turned up once. The CDR3 spells CASSRQGSYQETQYF. The CDR3 nucleotides read TGTGCCAGCAGCCGGCAGGGGTCTTACCAAGAGACCCAGTACTTC. The chain has TRBV3-1 (or the pseudogene TRBV3-2) and TRBJ2-5; TRBD1 is a possible D gene (6 bases). Trimming cost V 4 bases and J 0 bases, with 12 bases left between them. This CDR3 is built from 15 residues. Germline V CDR1 and CDR2: LGHDT, YNNKEL (reference sequence).